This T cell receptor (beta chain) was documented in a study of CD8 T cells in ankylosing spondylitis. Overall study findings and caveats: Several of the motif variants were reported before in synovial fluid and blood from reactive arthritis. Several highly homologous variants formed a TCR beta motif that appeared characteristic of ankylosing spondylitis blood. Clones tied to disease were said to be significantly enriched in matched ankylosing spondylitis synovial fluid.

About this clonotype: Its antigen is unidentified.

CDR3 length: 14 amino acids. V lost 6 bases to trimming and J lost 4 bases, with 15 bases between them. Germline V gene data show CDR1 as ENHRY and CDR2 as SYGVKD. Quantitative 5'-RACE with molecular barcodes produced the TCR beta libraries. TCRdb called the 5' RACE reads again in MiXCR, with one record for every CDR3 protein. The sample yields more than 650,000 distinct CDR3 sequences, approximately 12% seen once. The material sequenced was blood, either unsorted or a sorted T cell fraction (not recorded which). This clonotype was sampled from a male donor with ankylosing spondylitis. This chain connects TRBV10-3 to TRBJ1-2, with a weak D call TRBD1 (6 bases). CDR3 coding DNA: TGTGCCATCAGCCCCACAGGGTCGCTCTATGGCTACACCTTC. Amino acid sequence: CAISPTGSLYGYTF.